The T cell receptor (beta chain) under discussion was sequenced for a study of cytomegalovirus exposure and HLA in healthy donors. Study-level information: Among around 400 genotyped donors, around 80% fell in the Caucasian-associated ancestry cluster. Study-wide results and limits: Later analysis demonstrated an association between a missense DCLRE1C variant and TCR beta V- and J-gene trimming. In vitro, a few CMV-associated chains proved specific for CMV antigens. Later on, an analysis tied about 17,000 TCR beta sequences to HLA alleles at 0.05 false discovery rate.

Primers included in the PCR were 60 Vbeta and 13 Jbeta primers. The assay was immunoSEQ multiplex PCR, and TCRdb's table has in-frame clones only and misses some. The table lists about 76,000 clones, roughly 70% of them singletons, with approximately 4.4% in the top ten. CDR1 SEHNR and CDR2 FQNEAQ come from the germline V gene (reference sequence). J was trimmed by 5 bases and V by 5 bases; bases with no gene match: 9. The CDR3 consists of 16 residues. For this clone: The target antigen is unknown.

The receptor was derived from a man between 60 and 70 years old in good health and CMV-seropositive. This chain connects TRBV7-9 to TRBJ2-5, with 12 bases matching TRBD2. The sequencing sample was made of PBMCs. The CDR3 bases are TGTGCCAGCAGCCGGACTAGCGGGGTCCACCGGGAGACCCAGTACTTC. It yields the protein CASSRTSGVHRETQYF.